This T cell receptor (beta chain) was sequenced in a study of T cell responses to AZD1222 COVID-19 vaccine. CDR3 length: 14 amino acids. Trimming removed 1 base from V and 3 bases from J, with 9 bases in between. Germline V gives CDR1 WSHSY, CDR2 SAAADI. Study-level points and caveats: Among spike-specific TCRs, nearly half reportedly target unmutated variant regions. White British ancestry dominated among donors, who included more females, and clonal diversity was possibly underestimated.

Only in-frame clones appear in the TCRdb table, and some are missing; sequencing was by immunoSEQ multiplex PCR. The sample lists about 120,000 clones; around 85% were seen once. A word on this clone: The target antigen is unknown.

The specimen comprised peripheral blood, sampled on day 0 of AZD1222 vaccination. The TCR was taken from an adult in good health. The chain recombines TRBV10-2 with TRBJ1-2; D unresolved. CDR3 nucleotides: TGCGCCAGCAGTGAGTATGAGGCCCACTATGGCTACACCTTC. Translating gives CASSEYEAHYGYTF.